Detailed here is one T cell receptor beta chain. This entry comes from a study of blood T cell repertoires in COVID-19. Whole-study context: Sites across the United States, Italy and Spain contributed samples from acute and convalescent COVID-19. In each case, the material was cDNA or gDNA derived from T cells, B-cell-depleted T cells, or PBMCs.

How the authors handled the data: Nucleated cell number was recorded as an estimate derived from reference gene primer amplification. Clones were sequenced by immunoSEQ multiplex PCR, and TCRdb holds only the in-frame ones, with some missing. V, J and clone size reflect that table, while D and trimming were determined from the DNA. Of about 80,000 clones in the sample, roughly 88% were seen once. The junction had 10 bases not matched to a gene; V was cut back by 6 bases and J by 0 bases. The CDR3 length is 15 residues. Germline loops: CDR1 DFQATT, CDR2 SNEGSKA (reference sequence). The TCR sequence derives from a man in his 70s with acute or convalescent COVID-19. The sample comprised peripheral blood. This chain joins TRBV20-1 and TRBJ1-1; 7 bases are shared with TRBD1. The CDR3 protein is CSASTTGVMNTEAFF. CDR3 in DNA: TGCAGTGCCAGTACCACAGGGGTGATGAACACTGAAGCTTTCTTT.